Below, 25 T cell receptor beta chains from the same sample are listed, as sequenced in a study of blood T cell repertoires in COVID-19. TCRdb's table, derived via immunoSEQ multiplex PCR, lists solely in-frame clones and lacks some. The sample holds roughly 230,000 clones, just under 85% seen once. The sample was peripheral blood. These receptors originate from a man aged 50 or older with acute or convalescent COVID-19.

V usage is TRBV27 and J usage is TRBJ2-4; tentative D call: TRBD1 (6 bases). The CDR3 sequence is 16 residues long. Looked up from germline, CDR1 is MNHEY and CDR2 is SMNVEV (reference sequence). Trimming removed 6 bases from V and 5 bases from J, with 20 bases in between. The DNA for the CDR3 is TGTGCCAGCAGGACAAGGACCAGGGGTGCTGAAAACATTCAGTACTTC. Residues: CASRTRTRGAENIQYF.

The chain employs TRBV6-5 and TRBJ2-4; tentatively, D is TRBD2 (5 bases). Trimming cost V 6 bases and J 8 bases, with 11 bases left between them. The V gene's germline CDR1 is MNHEY and CDR2 SVGAGI. The CDR3 contains 12 residues. For the CDR3, the DNA is TGTGCCAGCAGCCCCGGACTGGACATTCAGTACTTC. The encoded protein is CASSPGLDIQYF.

V usage is TRBV30 and J usage is TRBJ1-2; 8 bases are shared with TRBD1. V gave up 5 bases and J gave up 6 bases; unmatched junction bases: 8. The CDR3 sequence is 13 residues long. CDR1 is GTSNPN and CDR2 is SVGIG in the germline V gene (reference sequence). Here the CDR3 reads CAWGPKDRDGYTF. CDR3 nucleotides: TGTGCCTGGGGGCCGAAGGACAGGGATGGCTACACCTTC.

The rearrangement uses TRBV19 and TRBJ1-1; tentatively, D is TRBD1 (5 bases). This CDR3 comprises 14 residues. The ends were cut back, 7 bases at V and 2 bases at J, with 14 bases in the middle. CDR1 and CDR2 (germline): LNHDA, SQIVND (reference sequence). CDR3 DNA: TGTGCCAGTATCCACAGGCAGGCCAACACTGAAGCTTTCTTT. Its protein is CASIHRQANTEAFF.

The J gene is TRBJ2-3, the V gene TRBV10-3; D unresolved. The CDR3 contains 13 residues. Germline-derived CDR1 and CDR2 are ENHRY and SYGVKD. V was trimmed by 6 bases and J by 6 bases, leaving 13 bases between them. Here the CDR3 reads CAISPVPRDTQYF. The CDR3 DNA reads TGTGCCATCAGCCCGGTCCCTCGGGATACGCAGTATTTT.

The V call is TRBV6-5, the J call TRBJ1-3, with D possibly TRBD1 on 5 matching bases. V shed 2 bases and J shed 3 bases, with 5 bases lying between them. CDR1 MNHEY and CDR2 SVGAGI come from the germline V gene. This CDR3 contains 13 residues. CDR3 sequence: CASSYDSGNTIYF. In nucleotides, the CDR3 is TGTGCCAGCAGTTACGACAGTGGAAACACCATATATTTT.

This sequence joins TRBV18 and TRBJ1-6; tentative D call: TRBD1 (5 bases). CDR3 length: 14 residues. V dropped 1 base and J dropped 8 bases, with 9 bases sitting between them. CDR1 is KGHSH and CDR2 is LQKENI in the germline V gene. The CDR3 loop is CASSPLTGDSPLHF. Written as DNA, the CDR3 is TGTGCCAGCTCACCACTTACAGGAGATTCACCCCTCCACTTT. The full variable domain, in which reference TRBV18 and TRBJ1-6 provide the parts outside the CDR3, is NAGVMQNPRHLVRRRGQEARLRCSPMKGHSHVYWYRQLPEEGLKFMVYLQKENIIDESGMPKERFSAEFPKEGPSILRIQQVVRGDSAAYFCASSPLTGDSPLHFGNGTRLTVT.

The genes are TRBV10-3 and TRBJ1-1; 9 nucleotides align to TRBD1. The CDR3 is made up of 13 amino acids. V was clipped by 10 bases and J by 2 bases; unmatched bases: 5. CDR1 is ENHRY and CDR2 is SYGVKD in the germline V gene. The CDR3: CATQGAINTEAFF. CDR3 bases: TGTGCCACACAGGGGGCTATTAACACTGAAGCTTTCTTT.

The V and J genes are TRBV5-1 and TRBJ2-1; 9 nucleotides align to TRBD1. After removal of 3 bases from V and 7 bases from J, the junction contained 17 bases not matched to a gene. Germline V gene data show CDR1 as SGHRS and CDR2 as YFSETQ. This CDR3 region has 18 residues. The CDR3: CASSSSTGTGSLENEQFF. In DNA form, the CDR3 reads TGCGCCAGCAGCTCATCAACCGGGACAGGGAGTTTGGAGAATGAGCAGTTCTTC.

This clone has only a few counts. The rearrangement uses TRBV20-1 and TRBJ1-1, with TRBD1 as a possible D gene (5 bases). This CDR3 is built from 11 residues. Germline lookup yields CDR1 DFQATT and CDR2 SNEGSKA (reference sequence). Trimming shortened V by 1 base and J by 7 bases, and 7 bases separated the two germline ends. DNA for the CDR3: TGCAGTGCTAGAGCCGGGGGTGAAGCTTTCTTT. Amino acids: CSARAGGEAFF.

This chain links TRBV30 with TRBJ1-2; TRBD1 aligns across 8 bases. Per the germline V gene, CDR1 is GTSNPN and CDR2 is SVGIG (reference sequence). This CDR3 is 15 amino acids long. Trimming took 5 bases from V and 2 from J; bases not matched to a gene: 10. The CDR3 loop is CAWAVTGVENYGYTF. The CDR3 region has the DNA TGTGCCTGGGCAGTGACAGGGGTTGAGAACTATGGCTACACCTTC.

This clone was observed once. The rearrangement uses TRBV5-1 and TRBJ2-3, with D possibly matching TRBD1 (5 bases). The CDR3 is 16 amino acids. Germline CDR1 and CDR2: SGHRS and YFSETQ. With 0 bases removed from V and 4 bases from J, the gap between germline ends came to 15 bases. CDR3 nucleotides: TGCGCCAGCAGCTTGGGGGGCCGTCGAGGTTCAGATACGCAGTATTTT. Its protein product is CASSLGGRRGSDTQYF.

The rearrangement joins TRBV10-2 to TRBJ1-2; TRBD1 matches at 8 bases. The germline V gene encodes CDR1 WSHSY and CDR2 SAAADI. The V segment lost 6 bases and the J segment 13 bases; nucleotides outside the gene matches: 16. The CDR3 extends over 14 amino acids. CDR3 sequence: CASSELRQGGTGTF. CDR3 nucleotide sequence: TGCGCCAGCAGCGAACTTAGACAGGGTGGGACAGGCACCTTC.

The CDR3 here is CASSRQFNQPQHF. In nucleotides, the CDR3 is TGTGCCAGCAGTCGACAGTTCAATCAGCCCCAGCATTTT. This chain connects TRBV2 to TRBJ1-5; TRBD1 might be the D (5 bases). Trimming removed 5 bases at V and 3 bases at J, with 8 bases between. The germline gives CDR1 SNHLY, CDR2 FYNNEI. The CDR3 spans 13 residues.

This clone was detected only a few times. The chain couples TRBV18 to TRBJ1-6; TRBD1 agrees at 9 bases. Germline V gene lookup returns CDR1 KGHSH and CDR2 LQKENI. Unmatched junction bases numbered 5, after V lost 3 bases and J lost 8 bases. The CDR3 length is 15 residues. This CDR3 reads CASSPSGQGYSPLHF. CDR3 coding DNA: TGTGCCAGCTCACCGTCGGGACAGGGTTATTCACCCCTCCACTTT.

This chain links TRBV19 with TRBJ2-2, with D perhaps matching TRBD2 (7 bases). Germline V gene sequence: CDR1 LNHDA, CDR2 SQIVND (reference sequence). This CDR3 comprises 15 residues. The germline V and J ends were trimmed by 7 bases and 7 bases, with 19 bases remaining between them. The CDR3 DNA sequence: TGTGCCAGTATCCGCCTGGGGGGAGGGGGCGGGGAGCTGTTTTTT. This codes for CASIRLGGGGGELFF.

The rearrangement uses TRBV7-6 and TRBJ1-3, with D tentatively TRBD1 (5 bases). Between the trimmed V and J ends, which lost 0 bases and 2 bases, there was a span of 8 bases. The CDR3 runs to 15 residues. Germline values: CDR1 SGHVS, CDR2 FNYEAQ. The CDR3 coding sequence is TGTGCCAGCAGCTTAGCCGGGGGAGCTGGAAACACCATATATTTT. Translated, it gives CASSLAGGAGNTIYF.

The rearrangement links TRBV7-3 to TRBJ1-4, with D perhaps TRBD1 (6 bases). Germline CDR1 reads SGHTA; CDR2 reads FQGTGA. V lost 2 bases to trimming and J lost 8 bases, with 9 bases between them. The CDR3 length is 13 residues. CDR3 nucleotides: TGTGCCAGCAGCTTAGTCCAGGGGGAAAAACTGTTTTTT. It encodes CASSLVQGEKLFF.

The chain joins TRBV4-1 to TRBJ1-2; D not resolved. In germline, CDR1 is MGHRA, CDR2 YSYEKL. The CDR3 covers 15 residues. Between the trimmed V and J ends, which lost 1 base and 0 bases, there was a span of 9 bases. DNA of the CDR3: TGCGCCAGCAGCCAAGCATCAGGATCTAACTATGGCTACACCTTC. Protein: CASSQASGSNYGYTF.

The rearrangement uses TRBV19 and TRBJ2-7; D uncertain. This CDR3 comprises 14 residues. V was shortened by 4 bases and J by 0 bases, with 10 bases between the two germline ends. Germline V gives CDR1 LNHDA, CDR2 SQIVND (reference sequence). This CDR3 is CASSTVSFSYEQYF. The CDR3 coding sequence is TGTGCCAGTAGTACGGTTAGCTTCTCCTACGAGCAGTACTTC.

The chain combines TRBV5-6 with TRBJ2-3; D is possibly TRBD2 (6 bases). Germline-derived CDR1 and CDR2 are SGHDT and YYEEEE. The V and J ends lost 7 bases and 4 bases respectively, with 10 bases between them. CDR3 length equals 12 residues. The CDR3 here is CASAREADTQYF. CDR3 DNA: TGTGCCAGCGCCAGGGAGGCAGATACGCAGTATTTT. Based on the CDR3 plus reference TRBV5-6 and TRBJ2-3, the full variable domain is DAGVTQSPTHLIKTRGQQVTLRCSPKSGHDTVSWYQQALGQGPQFIFQYYEEEERQRGNFPDRFSGHQFPNYSSELNVNALLLGDSALYLCASAREADTQYFGPGTRLTVL.

This clone was observed once. CDR3 nucleotide sequence: TGTGCCAGCAGCTTAGGTTACCTAGCGGGATACAATGAGCAGTTCTTC. The encoded protein is CASSLGYLAGYNEQFF. The V gene is TRBV7-3, the J gene TRBJ2-1, with 9 bases matching TRBD2. V shed 2 bases, J shed 4 bases, and the junction held 6 bases outside the gene matches. The CDR3 loop spans 16 amino acids. The germline gives CDR1 SGHTA, CDR2 FQGTGA. Supplemented by reference TRBV7-3 and TRBJ2-1, the full variable domain reads GAGVSQTPSNKVTEKGKYVELRCDPISGHTALYWYRQSLGQGPEFLIYFQGTGAADDSGLPNDRFFAVRPEGSVSTLKIQRTERGDSAVYLCASSLGYLAGYNEQFFGPGTRLTVL.

The V gene is TRBV7-6, the J gene TRBJ2-1; 10 nucleotides agree with TRBD1. Germline V gene sequence: CDR1 SGHVS, CDR2 FNYEAQ. J was trimmed by 6 bases and V by 5 bases; bases with no gene match: 4. The CDR3 length is 14 residues. The CDR3 DNA follows: TGTGCCAGCAGCCTCGGGACAGGGGTCAATGAGCAGTTCTTC. Translation gives CASSLGTGVNEQFF.

The CDR3 nucleotides read TGTGCCAGCAGCCGCACTAGCGGGACCTCGGGGACCCAGTACTTC. Protein product: CASSRTSGTSGTQYF. The chain employs TRBV3-1 (or the pseudogene TRBV3-2) and TRBJ2-5; 10 bases are a match to TRBD2. The CDR3 runs to 15 residues. The germline CDR1 and CDR2 sequences are LGHDT and YNNKEL (reference sequence). Trimming removed 4 bases from V and 7 bases from J; junction bases left unmatched: 9.

In this sample, this clone turned up once. The chain recombines TRBV11-2 with TRBJ1-5; 7 nucleotides match TRBD1. This CDR3 spans 15 amino acids. Germline CDR1 reads SGHAT; CDR2 reads FQNNGV. After removal of 4 bases from V and 0 bases from J, the junction contained 3 bases not matched to a gene. CDR3 sequence (DNA): TGTGCCAGCAGCTCCGGACAGGATAGCAATCAGCCCCAGCATTTT. Protein product: CASSSGQDSNQPQHF. The variable domain in full, with the rest retrieved from reference TRBV11-2 and TRBJ1-5, is EAGVAQSPRYKIIEKRQSVAFWCNPISGHATLYWYQQILGQGPKLLIQFQNNGVVDDSQLPKDRFSAERLKGVDSTLKIQPAKLEDSAVYLCASSSGQDSNQPQHFGDGTRLSIL.